The source of this TCR beta chain is a study of blood T cell repertoires in COVID-19. Turning to the study itself: Sites in the United States, Italy and Spain provided acute and convalescent COVID-19 samples. T cells, B-cell-depleted T cells, or PBMCs provided the cDNA or gDNA that served as material.

V was shortened by 2 bases and J by 3 bases, with 11 bases between the two germline ends. Germline values: CDR1 LGHNA, CDR2 YNFKEQ. This CDR3 has 15 residues. Sequenced by immunoSEQ multiplex PCR; TCRdb stores in-frame clones only, minus some. The sample gives over 120,000 clones, around 89% of which show up once; less than 3% is in the top ten. This clone was seen a single time. This sequence was found in a man aged 60 to 69 with active or convalescent COVID-19. The chain combines TRBV4-2 with TRBJ1-5; no clear D. The specimen was peripheral blood. The CDR3 here is CASSQHERINQPQHF. The CDR3 region has the DNA TGTGCCAGCAGCCAACATGAGAGGATCAATCAGCCCCAGCATTTT.